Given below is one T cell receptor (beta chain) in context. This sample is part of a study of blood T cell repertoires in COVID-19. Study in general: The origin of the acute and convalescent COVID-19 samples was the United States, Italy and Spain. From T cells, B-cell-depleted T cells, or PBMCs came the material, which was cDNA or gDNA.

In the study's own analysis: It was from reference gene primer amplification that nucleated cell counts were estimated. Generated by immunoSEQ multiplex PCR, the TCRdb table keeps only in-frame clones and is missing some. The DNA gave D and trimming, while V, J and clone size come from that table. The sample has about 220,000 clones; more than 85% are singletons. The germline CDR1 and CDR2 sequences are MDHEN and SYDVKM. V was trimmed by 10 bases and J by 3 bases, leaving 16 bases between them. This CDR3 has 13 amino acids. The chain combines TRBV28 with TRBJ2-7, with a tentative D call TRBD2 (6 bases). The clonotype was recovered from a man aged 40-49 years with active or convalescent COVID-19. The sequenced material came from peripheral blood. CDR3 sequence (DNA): TGTGCCACCGAACCGGGACTCGTCTACGAGCAGTACTTC. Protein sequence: CATEPGLVYEQYF. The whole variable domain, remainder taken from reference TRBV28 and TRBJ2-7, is DVKVTQSSRYLVKRTGEKVFLECVQDMDHENMFWYRQDPGLGLRLIYFSYDVKMKEKGDIPEGYSVSREKKERFSLILESASTNQTSMYLCATEPGLVYEQYFGPGTRLTVT.